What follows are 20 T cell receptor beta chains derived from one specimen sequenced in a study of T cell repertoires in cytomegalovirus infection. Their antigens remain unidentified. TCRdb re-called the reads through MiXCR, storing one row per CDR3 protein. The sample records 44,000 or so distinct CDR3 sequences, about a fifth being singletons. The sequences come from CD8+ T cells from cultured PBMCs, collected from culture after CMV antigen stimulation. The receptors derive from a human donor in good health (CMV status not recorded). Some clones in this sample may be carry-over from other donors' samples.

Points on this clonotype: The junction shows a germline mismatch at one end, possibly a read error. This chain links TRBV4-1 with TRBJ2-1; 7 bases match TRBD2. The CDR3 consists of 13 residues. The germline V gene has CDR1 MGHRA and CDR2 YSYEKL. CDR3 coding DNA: TGCGCCAGCAGCCAAGGGTCCATGCGGGAGCGGTTCTTC. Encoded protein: CASSQGSMRERFF.

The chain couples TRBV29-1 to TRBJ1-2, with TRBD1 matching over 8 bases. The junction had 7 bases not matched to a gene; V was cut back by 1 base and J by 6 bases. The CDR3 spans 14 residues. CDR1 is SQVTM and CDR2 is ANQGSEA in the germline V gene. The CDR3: CSVEGYRQGNGYTF. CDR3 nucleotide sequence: TGCAGCGTTGAAGGCTACAGACAGGGGAATGGCTACACCTTC.

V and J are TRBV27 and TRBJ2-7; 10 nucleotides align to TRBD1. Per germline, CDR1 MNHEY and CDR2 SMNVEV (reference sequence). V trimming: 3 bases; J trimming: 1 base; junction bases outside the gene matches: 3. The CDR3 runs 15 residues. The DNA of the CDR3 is TGTGCCAGCAGTTTGGGGACAGGGGTATCCTACGAGCAGTACTTC. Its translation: CASSLGTGVSYEQYF.

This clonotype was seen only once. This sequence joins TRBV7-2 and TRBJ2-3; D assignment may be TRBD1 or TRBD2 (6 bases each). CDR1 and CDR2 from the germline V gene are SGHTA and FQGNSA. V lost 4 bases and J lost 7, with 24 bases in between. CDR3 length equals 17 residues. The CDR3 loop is CASSSAVRGPVVYTQYF. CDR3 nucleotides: TGTGCCAGCAGCTCCGCCGTACGGGGGCCCGTCGTATATACGCAGTATTTT.

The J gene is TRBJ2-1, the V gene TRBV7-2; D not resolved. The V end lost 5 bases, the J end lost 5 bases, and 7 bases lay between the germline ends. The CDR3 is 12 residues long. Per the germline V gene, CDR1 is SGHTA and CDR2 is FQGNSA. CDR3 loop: CASSRPNNEQFF. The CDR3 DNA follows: TGTGCCAGCAGCCGTCCTAACAATGAGCAGTTCTTC.

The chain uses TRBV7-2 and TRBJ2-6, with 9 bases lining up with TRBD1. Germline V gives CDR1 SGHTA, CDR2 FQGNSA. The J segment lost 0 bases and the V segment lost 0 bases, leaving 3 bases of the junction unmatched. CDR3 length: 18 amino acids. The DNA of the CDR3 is TGTGCCAGCAGCTTAGCAGGGACAGGGATCTCTGGGGCCAACGTCCTGACTTTC. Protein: CASSLAGTGISGANVLTF.

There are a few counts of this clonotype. CDR3 amino acids: CASSNGGGYEQYF. The CDR3 bases are TGTGCCAGCAGTAATGGGGGAGGCTACGAGCAGTACTTC. The chain joins TRBV27 to TRBJ2-7; a possible D gene is TRBD2 (6 bases). Trimming removed 5 bases from V and 3 bases from J, with 11 bases in between. Germline CDR1 and CDR2: MNHEY and SMNVEV (reference sequence). The CDR3 runs 13 residues.

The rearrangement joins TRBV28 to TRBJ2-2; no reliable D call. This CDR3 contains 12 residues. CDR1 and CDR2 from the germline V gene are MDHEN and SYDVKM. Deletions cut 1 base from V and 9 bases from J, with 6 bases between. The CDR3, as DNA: TGTGCCAGCAGTTTATTGTCACGGGAGCTGTTTTTT. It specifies CASSLLSRELFF.

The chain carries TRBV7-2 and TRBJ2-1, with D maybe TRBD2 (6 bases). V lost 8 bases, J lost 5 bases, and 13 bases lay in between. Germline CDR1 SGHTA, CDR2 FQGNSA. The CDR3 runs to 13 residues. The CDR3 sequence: CASHRGLNNEQFF. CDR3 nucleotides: TGTGCCAGCCATCGGGGACTGAACAATGAGCAGTTCTTC.

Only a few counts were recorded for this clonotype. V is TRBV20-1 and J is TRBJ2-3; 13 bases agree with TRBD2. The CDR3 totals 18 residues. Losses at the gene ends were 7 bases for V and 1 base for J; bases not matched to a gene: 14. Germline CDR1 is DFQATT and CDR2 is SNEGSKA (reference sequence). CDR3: CSVPARTSGSDGTDTQYF. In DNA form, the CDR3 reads TGCAGTGTCCCAGCCCGGACTAGCGGGAGCGATGGCACAGATACGCAGTATTTT.

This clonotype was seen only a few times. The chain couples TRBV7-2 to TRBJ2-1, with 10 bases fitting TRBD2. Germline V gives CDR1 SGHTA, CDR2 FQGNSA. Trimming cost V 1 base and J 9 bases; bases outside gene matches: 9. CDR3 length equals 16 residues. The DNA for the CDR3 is TGTGCCAGCAGCTTAGAAGCTAGCGGGAGATGGGGTGAGCAGTTCTTC. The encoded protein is CASSLEASGRWGEQFF.

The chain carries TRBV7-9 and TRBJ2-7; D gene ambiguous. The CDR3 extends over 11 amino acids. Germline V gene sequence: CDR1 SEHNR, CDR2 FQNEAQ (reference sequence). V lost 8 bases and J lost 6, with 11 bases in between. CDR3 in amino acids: CASWDLGEQYF. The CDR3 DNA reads TGTGCCAGCTGGGATTTGGGCGAGCAGTACTTC.

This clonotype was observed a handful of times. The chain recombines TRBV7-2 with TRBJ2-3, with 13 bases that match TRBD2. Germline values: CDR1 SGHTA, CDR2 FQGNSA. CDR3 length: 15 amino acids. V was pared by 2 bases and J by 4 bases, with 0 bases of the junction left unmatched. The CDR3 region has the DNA TGTGCCAGCAGCTTAACTAGCGGGAGGGCAGATACGCAGTATTTT. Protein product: CASSLTSGRADTQYF.

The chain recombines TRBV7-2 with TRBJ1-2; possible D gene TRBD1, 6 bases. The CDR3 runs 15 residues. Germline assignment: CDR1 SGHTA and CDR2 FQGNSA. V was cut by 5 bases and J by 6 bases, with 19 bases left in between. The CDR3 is CASSPPQGRGDGYTF. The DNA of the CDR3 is TGTGCCAGCAGCCCTCCGCAGGGGAGGGGAGATGGCTACACCTTC.

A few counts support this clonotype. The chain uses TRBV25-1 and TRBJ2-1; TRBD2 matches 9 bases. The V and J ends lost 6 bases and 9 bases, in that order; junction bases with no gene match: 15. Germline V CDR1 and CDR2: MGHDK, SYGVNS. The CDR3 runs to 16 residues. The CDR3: CASSRKLAGSRGEQFF. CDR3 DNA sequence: TGTGCCAGCAGCCGGAAACTAGCGGGCTCTAGGGGTGAGCAGTTCTTC.

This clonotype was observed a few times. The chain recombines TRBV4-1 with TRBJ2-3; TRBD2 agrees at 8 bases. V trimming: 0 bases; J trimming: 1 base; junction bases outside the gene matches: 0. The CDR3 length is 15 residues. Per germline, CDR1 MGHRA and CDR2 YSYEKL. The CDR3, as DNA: TGCGCCAGCAGCCAAGAAGCGGGGGGCACAGATACGCAGTATTTT. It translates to CASSQEAGGTDTQYF.

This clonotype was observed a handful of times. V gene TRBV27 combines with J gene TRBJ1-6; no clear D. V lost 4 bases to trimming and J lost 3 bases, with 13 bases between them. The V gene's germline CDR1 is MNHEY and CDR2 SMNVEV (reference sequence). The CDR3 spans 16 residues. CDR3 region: CASSSPAEFYNSPLHF. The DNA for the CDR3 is TGTGCCAGCAGTTCCCCGGCGGAATTCTATAATTCACCCCTCCACTTT.

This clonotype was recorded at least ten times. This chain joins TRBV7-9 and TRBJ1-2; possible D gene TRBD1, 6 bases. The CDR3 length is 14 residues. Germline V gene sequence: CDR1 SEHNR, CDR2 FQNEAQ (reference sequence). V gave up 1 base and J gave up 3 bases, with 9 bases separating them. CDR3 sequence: CASSLVTGYYGYTF. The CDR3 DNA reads TGTGCCAGCAGCTTAGTGACAGGCTACTATGGCTACACCTTC.

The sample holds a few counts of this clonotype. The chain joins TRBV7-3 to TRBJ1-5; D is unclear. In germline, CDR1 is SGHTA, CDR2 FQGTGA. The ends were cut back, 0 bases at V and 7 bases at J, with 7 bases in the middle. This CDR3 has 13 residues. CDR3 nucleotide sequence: TGTGCCAGCAGCTTAACAGGAGGCCAGCCCCAGCATTTT. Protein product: CASSLTGGQPQHF.

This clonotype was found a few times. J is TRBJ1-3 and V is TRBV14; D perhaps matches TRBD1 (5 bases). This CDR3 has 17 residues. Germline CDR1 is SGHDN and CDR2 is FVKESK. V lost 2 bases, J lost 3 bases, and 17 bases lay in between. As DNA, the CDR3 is TGTGCCAGCAGCCAATTCGGGGCCCGAGGGAGTGGAAACACCATATATTTT. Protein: CASSQFGARGSGNTIYF.